Listed below are T cell receptor beta chains from one sample, sequenced in a study of low-dose radiotherapy and immunotherapy resistance in tumors. TCRdb re-called the reads with MiXCR, one entry per CDR3 protein. The sample lists 95,000 to 100,000 distinct CDR3 sequences, about a fifth occurring once. Sequenced here: PBMCs, sampled after low-dose radiotherapy plus immunotherapy. These receptors were taken from a male donor with prostate cancer. The CDR3 runs from the conserved cysteine through the conserved F or W. The order of the fields is CDR3 DNA, CDR3 protein, clone size, J gene, V gene, D gene. The D gene is left open where the match is weak. The size of a clone is reported for some rows only, either as once, few or many, or as a class for expanded clones.

DNA: TGCGCCAGCAGCCCCTCTACCTCGGGGGTCTGGGCTTCTCACTTC; CDR3: CASSPSTSGVWASHF; size: many; J: TRBJ2-1; V: TRBV5-1; D: NA
DNA: TGTGCCAGCAGCCACCCTCGAGACAGGGGGCGTGAAAAACTGTTTTTT; CDR3: CASSHPRDRGREKLFF; size: NA; J: TRBJ1-4; V: TRBV3-1; D: TRBD1
DNA: TGTGCCAGCAGCTTGGAAGGTGGGCCCCGGGGTGAAAAACTGTTTTTT; CDR3: CASSLEGGPRGEKLFF; size: many; J: TRBJ1-4; V: TRBV5-5; D: NA
DNA: TGTGCCAGCAGCTTCCGGGCCGAGGGAGGGGAAAAACTGTTTTTT; CDR3: CASSFRAEGGEKLFF; size: many; J: TRBJ1-4; V: TRBV7-9; D: NA
DNA: TGTGCCAGCAGCTTAACCCCCGGGGATAACTACGAGCAGTACTTC; CDR3: CASSLTPGDNYEQYF; size: many; J: TRBJ2-7; V: TRBV7-2; D: NA
DNA: TGTGCCAGCAGTGAAGCTGTAGGAGGGGAGACCCAGTACTTC; CDR3: CASSEAVGGETQYF; size: many; J: TRBJ2-5; V: TRBV2; D: NA
DNA: TGTGCCTGGAGTATGAACCTCTACGAGCAGTACTTC; CDR3: CAWSMNLYEQYF; size: many; J: TRBJ2-7; V: TRBV30; D: NA
DNA: TGTGCCACCTCCGGACAGGGAGGAAACACCATATATTTT; CDR3: CATSGQGGNTIYF; size: many; J: TRBJ1-3; V: TRBV6-5; D: TRBD1
DNA: TGCAGCGTTGGTGAGGACAGGGCGAGGCCCCAGCATTTT; CDR3: CSVGEDRARPQHF; size: many; J: TRBJ1-5; V: TRBV29-1; D: TRBD1
DNA: TGTGCCAGCAGCCCCCGTCCGACAGGGGAGAAATACGAGCAGTACTTC; CDR3: CASSPRPTGEKYEQYF; size: NA; J: TRBJ2-7; V: TRBV6-2/TRBV6-3; D: TRBD1
DNA: TGCGCCAGCACCGTGAGAAATGGATCTCAGCCCCAGCATTTT; CDR3: CASTVRNGSQPQHF; size: once; J: TRBJ1-5; V: TRBV23-1; D: NA
DNA: TGCAGTGCCTCCGGGACTAGCGGCTACAATGAGCAGTTCTTC; CDR3: CSASGTSGYNEQFF; size: many; J: TRBJ2-1; V: TRBV20-1; D: TRBD2
DNA: TGCGCCAGCAGCTCGACAGGGGGCGCGGGGCAGCCCCAGCATTTT; CDR3: CASSSTGGAGQPQHF; size: many; J: TRBJ1-5; V: TRBV5-1; D: TRBD1
DNA: TGTGCCAGCTCACCACGAGGGGGGGCCTACAATGAGCAGTTCTTC; CDR3: CASSPRGGAYNEQFF; size: NA; J: TRBJ2-1; V: TRBV18; D: NA
DNA: TGTGCCAGCTCACCAAGCAGCGACTACTACGAGCAGTACTTC; CDR3: CASSPSSDYYEQYF; size: many; J: TRBJ2-7; V: TRBV18; D: NA
DNA: TGTGCCAGCAGCAGTACACCCCGAGGGGACATTCAGTACTTC; CDR3: CASSSTPRGDIQYF; size: NA; J: TRBJ2-4; V: TRBV6-6; D: NA
DNA: TGTGCCAGCAAGACGGACCTCTCCTATAATTCACCCCTCCACTTT; CDR3: CASKTDLSYNSPLHF; size: NA; J: TRBJ1-6; V: TRBV2; D: NA
DNA: TGTGCCAGCACCAGGGGCGGCCTAGCGGATTCACCCCTCCACTTT; CDR3: CASTRGGLADSPLHF; size: many; J: TRBJ1-6; V: TRBV6-8; D: NA
DNA: TGTGCCAGCAGTCCGGGCCTCGGCTACGAGCAGTACTTC; CDR3: CASSPGLGYEQYF; size: NA; J: TRBJ2-7; V: TRBV27; D: NA
DNA: TGTGCCAGCAGCGACCGGGACAGGGAAGACTCACCCCTCCACTTT; CDR3: CASSDRDREDSPLHF; size: many; J: TRBJ1-6; V: TRBV7-9; D: TRBD1
DNA: TGTGCCTGGAGGGGGGGGGCGAACTACGAGCAGTACTTC; CDR3: CAWRGGANYEQYF; size: NA; J: TRBJ2-7; V: TRBV30; D: NA
DNA: TGTGCCAGCAGGCCCGACAGGGGCTCTAACACTGAAGCTTTCTTT; CDR3: CASRPDRGSNTEAFF; size: NA; J: TRBJ1-1; V: TRBV5-4; D: TRBD1
DNA: TGCGCCAGCAGCCAAGATGCCCAGTATGGCTACACCTTC; CDR3: CASSQDAQYGYTF; size: NA; J: TRBJ1-2; V: TRBV4-1; D: NA
DNA: TGTGCCAGCTGCTGGGGGACAGGGGAGATGGGGTGGAACATTCAGTACTTC; CDR3: CASCWGTGEMGWNIQYF; size: NA; J: TRBJ2-4; V: TRBV5-6; D: TRBD1
DNA: TGTGCCAGCTCACCAGGGGACTGGAGCGAAGAGACCCAGTACTTC; CDR3: CASSPGDWSEETQYF; size: NA; J: TRBJ2-5; V: TRBV18; D: NA
DNA: TGTGCCAGCAGTGTTTCCGGGATCGAGCAGTACTTC; CDR3: CASSVSGIEQYF; size: NA; J: TRBJ2-7; V: TRBV28; D: NA
DNA: TGTGCCAGCGCAGTCGGGGGGCATGAGCAGTTCTTC; CDR3: CASAVGGHEQFF; size: many; J: TRBJ2-1; V: TRBV5-4; D: NA
DNA: TGTGCCAGCAGTGGGCTGGGGGATACGCAGTATTTT; CDR3: CASSGLGDTQYF; size: many; J: TRBJ2-3; V: TRBV2; D: NA
DNA: TGTGCCAGTAGTATAGAGGGACTGGCCTACAATGAGCAGTTCTTC; CDR3: CASSIEGLAYNEQFF; size: NA; J: TRBJ2-1; V: TRBV19; D: NA
DNA: TGTGCCAGCAGCCTAGTCCCCGGGGAGCTGTTTTTT; CDR3: CASSLVPGELFF; size: many; J: TRBJ2-2; V: TRBV7-9; D: NA
DNA: TGTGCCAGCAGCTTAAGGAGGGAAGGCGAGCAGTACTTC; CDR3: CASSLRREGEQYF; size: many; J: TRBJ2-7; V: TRBV7-8; D: NA
DNA: TGTGCCAGCAGCCCCACTTGGCAGGGGTACGAGCAGTACTTC; CDR3: CASSPTWQGYEQYF; size: many; J: TRBJ2-7; V: TRBV7-8; D: NA
DNA: TGTGCCAGCAGTTACGGCCCCAGAGTGGTTGATCCCAAAAACATTCAGTACTTC; CDR3: CASSYGPRVVDPKNIQYF; size: many; J: TRBJ2-4; V: TRBV6-5; D: NA
DNA: TGTGCCAGCAGCTTGCGGGCAGGATCCTCCTACGAGCAGTACTTC; CDR3: CASSLRAGSSYEQYF; size: few; J: TRBJ2-7; V: TRBV5-3; D: NA
DNA: TGTGCCAGCAGCGGACAGGCCGGGGGCAACACTGAAGCTTTCTTT; CDR3: CASSGQAGGNTEAFF; size: many; J: TRBJ1-1; V: TRBV5-6; D: TRBD1
DNA: TGCGCCAGCAGTTTGGGCGGGACGGTGAATGAAAAACTGTTTTTT; CDR3: CASSLGGTVNEKLFF; size: many; J: TRBJ1-4; V: TRBV4-1; D: NA
DNA: TGCGCCAGCAGCTTCGGCGGGGCCAGCTACGAGCAGTACTTC; CDR3: CASSFGGASYEQYF; size: NA; J: TRBJ2-7; V: TRBV5-1; D: NA
DNA: TGTGCCAGTATAGGGGGGTTTAATCAGCCCCAGCATTTT; CDR3: CASIGGFNQPQHF; size: many; J: TRBJ1-5; V: TRBV19; D: NA
DNA: TGTGCCAGCAGCCAACGGCTTGGGGGGGCGGGGGGTGAGCAGTTCTTC; CDR3: CASSQRLGGAGGEQFF; size: many; J: TRBJ2-1; V: TRBV3-1; D: TRBD2
DNA: TGTGCCAGCAGCCCCAACCCCCCTAGCCAGGGTGAGCAGTTCTTC; CDR3: CASSPNPPSQGEQFF; size: many; J: TRBJ2-1; V: TRBV4-2; D: NA
DNA: TGTGCCAGCATGGGACCTAATGAAAAACTGTTTTTT; CDR3: CASMGPNEKLFF; size: few; J: TRBJ1-4; V: TRBV27; D: NA
DNA: TGTGCCAGCAGTCCACGTGATAGGGGGGGACAAAACATTCAGTACTTC; CDR3: CASSPRDRGGQNIQYF; size: many; J: TRBJ2-4; V: TRBV12-3/TRBV12-4; D: NA
DNA: TGCAGTGCTATCCGCCAGGGAATTGAGCAGTTCTTC; CDR3: CSAIRQGIEQFF; size: many; J: TRBJ2-1; V: TRBV20-1; D: NA
DNA: TGCAGCGTGCTAGAACCGGTGGCCTACAATGAGCAGTTCTTC; CDR3: CSVLEPVAYNEQFF; size: many; J: TRBJ2-1; V: TRBV29-1; D: NA
DNA: TGTGCCAGTGCCGGGACTAACCGGGCAGATACGCAGTATTTT; CDR3: CASAGTNRADTQYF; size: many; J: TRBJ2-3; V: TRBV6-1; D: TRBD2
DNA: TGTGCCAGCAGTGAACTTTGGGGGGCCCTGAGTGGCTACACCTTC; CDR3: CASSELWGALSGYTF; size: many; J: TRBJ1-2; V: TRBV6-4; D: NA
DNA: TGTGCCAGCAGCTTAACCGGCGGGCAAGAGACCCAGTACTTC; CDR3: CASSLTGGQETQYF; size: many; J: TRBJ2-5; V: TRBV7-3; D: NA
DNA: TGTGCCAGCAGTTACAGCACCTATGGCTACACCTTC; CDR3: CASSYSTYGYTF; size: NA; J: TRBJ1-2; V: TRBV12-3/TRBV12-4; D: NA
DNA: TGTGCCAGCAGCTCCCATCCGACGGGGGGCTCCTACAATGAGCAGTTCTTC; CDR3: CASSSHPTGGSYNEQFF; size: many; J: TRBJ2-1; V: TRBV7-2; D: TRBD2
DNA: TGTGCCAGCCGTAATACAGGGGACTCACCCCTCCACTTT; CDR3: CASRNTGDSPLHF; size: many; J: TRBJ1-6; V: TRBV6-4; D: TRBD1